This T cell receptor beta chain was captured in a study of control samples from healthy donors and cancer patients. Using immunoSEQ multiplex PCR, the repertoire was profiled, and TCRdb retains in-frame clones only, with some absent. The sample consists of over 200,000 clones, roughly 82% of them appearing once. Trimming pared 2 bases from V and 9 bases from J, leaving 12 bases between. CDR3 length: 13 residues. CDR1 is SGHRS, CDR2 YFSETQ, per germline. Sequencing used PBMCs. This chain joins TRBV5-1 and TRBJ2-1; maybe TRBD1 (6 bases). The receptor's source is an older woman with lung cancer. The CDR3 here is CASSLGQQGEQFF. The CDR3, as DNA: TGCGCCAGCAGCTTAGGACAGCAAGGTGAGCAGTTCTTC.